One sample yielded the 21 T cell receptor beta chains listed below, sequenced in a study of T cell responses to AZD1222 COVID-19 vaccine. Libraries were prepared by immunoSEQ multiplex PCR; TCRdb keeps only in-frame clonotypes and omits some of them. The table includes 120,000 or so clones, roughly 87% detected once. Specimen: peripheral blood, collected on day 0 of AZD1222 vaccination. Receptors were obtained from an adult in good health.

This clone was counted only a few times. The genes are TRBV20-1 and TRBJ1-2; no clear D. V was clipped by 3 bases and J by 0 bases, with 5 bases between them. CDR3 size: 12 residues. CDR1 and CDR2 from the germline V gene are DFQATT and SNEGSKA (reference sequence). CDR3 coding DNA: TGCAGTGCTAGTCGGACTAACTATGGCTACACCTTC. Translated: CSASRTNYGYTF.

The chain couples TRBV5-1 to TRBJ2-7; 8 nucleotides match TRBD2. V lost 0 bases to trimming and J lost 2 bases; unmatched junction nucleotides: 4. CDR1 and CDR2 from the germline V gene are SGHRS and YFSETQ. The CDR3 extends over 15 amino acids. Here the CDR3 reads CASSLGAGGTYEQYF. The DNA for the CDR3 is TGCGCCAGCAGCTTGGGTGCGGGGGGAACCTACGAGCAGTACTTC.

The chain carries TRBV6-5 and TRBJ1-1; a weak D match, TRBD1 (5 bases). Between the trimmed V and J ends, which lost 5 bases and 0 bases, there was a span of 10 bases. Germline-derived CDR1 and CDR2 are MNHEY and SVGAGI. This CDR3 is built from 14 residues. DNA of the CDR3: TGTGCCAGCAGTCAGGGATTCATGAACACTGAAGCTTTCTTT. The encoded protein is CASSQGFMNTEAFF.

V is TRBV5-6 and J is TRBJ1-6; no reliable D call. Germline V gives CDR1 SGHDT, CDR2 YYEEEE. Trimming cost V 3 bases and J 7 bases, with 11 bases left between them. This CDR3 has 14 residues. In DNA, the CDR3 is TGTGCCAGCAGCTCTGGGAATCCAAATTCACCCCTCCACTTT. It specifies CASSSGNPNSPLHF.

The chain is built from TRBV15 and TRBJ1-5; the D is unclear. The CDR3 has 15 amino acids. Per the germline V gene, CDR1 is LNHNV and CDR2 is YYDKDF (reference sequence). Between the trimmed V and J ends, which lost 1 base and 5 bases, there was a span of 12 bases. The CDR3 spells CATSRGLLGDQPQHF. The CDR3 DNA sequence: TGTGCCACCAGCAGAGGCCTCCTTGGGGATCAGCCCCAGCATTTT.

The chain is built from TRBV5-8 and TRBJ1-2; 9 positions match TRBD1. The CDR3 sequence is 11 residues long. Losses at the gene ends were 5 bases for V and 10 bases for J; bases not matched to a gene: 3. CDR1 is SGHTS and CDR2 is YDEGEE in the germline V gene. The CDR3 sequence is CASSWDRDYTF. The CDR3 bases are TGTGCCAGCAGTTGGGACAGGGACTACACCTTC. Full variable domain (rest looked up from reference TRBV5-8 and TRBJ1-2): EAGVTQSPTHLIKTRGQQATLRCSPISGHTSVYWYQQALGLGLQFLLWYDEGEERNRGNFPPRFSGRQFPNYSSELNVNALELEDSALYLCASSWDRDYTFGSGTRLTVV.

This clone was detected only a few times. The chain is built from TRBV14 and TRBJ1-2, with D perhaps matching TRBD1 (6 bases). V gave up 0 bases and J gave up 10 bases, with 15 bases separating them. Germline lookup yields CDR1 SGHDN and CDR2 FVKESK. This CDR3 contains 14 residues. The CDR3 is CASSQDFRQGSYTF. The DNA of the CDR3 is TGTGCCAGCAGCCAAGATTTCCGGCAGGGGTCCTACACCTTC.

The chain links TRBV4-3 to TRBJ1-5, with TRBD1 identical over 7 bases. The V segment lost 4 bases and the J segment 3 bases; nucleotides outside the gene matches: 9. CDR1 is LGHNA and CDR2 is YSLEER in the germline V gene. The CDR3 runs 16 residues. CDR3 amino acids: CASSPRLQGINQPQHF. In DNA form, the CDR3 reads TGCGCCAGCAGCCCTCGATTACAGGGGATCAATCAGCCCCAGCATTTT.

V gene TRBV19 combines with J gene TRBJ2-3; D is ambiguous. V was trimmed by 5 bases and J by 4 bases, leaving 13 bases between them. The CDR3 is made up of 14 amino acids. Germline values: CDR1 LNHDA, CDR2 SQIVND (reference sequence). CDR3 sequence reads: CASSGYSSPDTQYF. Here the CDR3 DNA reads TGTGCCAGTAGTGGGTACAGTTCACCAGATACGCAGTATTTT.

J is TRBJ2-2 and V is TRBV4-2, with 7 bases lining up with TRBD1. There are 16 residues in the CDR3. Losses at the gene ends were 4 bases for V and 5 bases for J; bases not matched to a gene: 10. From germline, CDR1 is LGHNA and CDR2 YNFKEQ. The CDR3 sequence is CASSRERGPGTGELFF. The CDR3 DNA follows: TGTGCCAGCAGCCGAGAAAGGGGGCCGGGGACCGGGGAGCTGTTTTTT.

This clone was seen only once. V is TRBV6-2 or TRBV6-3 and J is TRBJ1-5; D is undetermined. Trimming took 6 bases from V and 3 from J, leaving 15 bases between them. The CDR3 runs 15 residues. Germline V gene sequence: CDR1 MNHEY, CDR2 SVGEGT. The CDR3 sequence is CASSPTLGYNQPQHF. CDR3 DNA: TGTGCCAGCAGCCCCACATTGGGGTACAATCAGCCCCAGCATTTT.

The chain carries TRBV18 and TRBJ2-2, with a possible D match to TRBD1 (5 bases). This CDR3 spans 14 amino acids. V was clipped by 1 base and J by 3 bases, with 6 bases between them. CDR1 and CDR2 from the germline V gene are KGHSH and LQKENI. Here the CDR3 reads CASSPLRDTGELFF. CDR3 nucleotides: TGTGCCAGCTCACCACTCAGGGACACCGGGGAGCTGTTTTTT.

The J gene is TRBJ1-1, the V gene TRBV18; D gene unclear. The CDR3 runs 14 residues. Per the germline V gene, CDR1 is KGHSH and CDR2 is LQKENI. V was pared by 3 bases and J by 1 base, with 9 bases between. CDR3 protein: CASSPQHRNTEAFF. CDR3 nucleotide sequence: TGTGCCAGCTCACCCCAACATCGGAACACTGAAGCTTTCTTT. The full variable domain, rest sourced from reference TRBV18 and TRBJ1-1, is NAGVMQNPRHLVRRRGQEARLRCSPMKGHSHVYWYRQLPEEGLKFMVYLQKENIIDESGMPKERFSAEFPKEGPSILRIQQVVRGDSAAYFCASSPQHRNTEAFFGQGTRLTVV.

The chain carries TRBV9 and TRBJ1-4; 9 bases match TRBD1. The ends lost 0 bases at V and 8 bases at J; junction bases unmatched: 2. This CDR3 region has 14 residues. The germline V gene encodes CDR1 SGDLS and CDR2 YYNGEE. In DNA form, the CDR3 reads TGTGCCAGCAGCGTAGGACAGGGGGGCGAAAAACTGTTTTTT. This encodes CASSVGQGGEKLFF.

In its sample, this clone was seen a few times. The chain carries TRBV9 and TRBJ2-2; D is unclear. Germline CDR1 and CDR2: SGDLS and YYNGEE. The CDR3 covers 15 residues. V was clipped by 0 bases and J by 3 bases, with 9 bases between them. The CDR3 DNA sequence: TGTGCCAGCAGCGTAGGAGGCGGAGACACCGGGGAGCTGTTTTTT. It translates to CASSVGGGDTGELFF.

CDR3 sequence: CSVVRATNTEAFF. CDR3 nucleotide sequence: TGCAGCGTTGTACGGGCCACGAACACTGAAGCTTTCTTT. This rearrangement joins TRBV29-1 to TRBJ1-1; D is unclear. V lost 4 bases and J 1 base, leaving 10 bases between the germline ends. This CDR3 spans 13 amino acids. CDR1 and CDR2 from the germline V gene are SQVTM and ANQGSEA.

The chain couples TRBV12-3 or TRBV12-4 to TRBJ1-1, with 7 bases identical to TRBD1. V shed 10 bases and J 9 bases; nucleotides not matched to a gene: 8. This CDR3 contains 11 residues. The DNA of the CDR3 is TGTGCCACACTCTGGGGACAGAAAGCTTTCTTT. The encoded protein is CATLWGQKAFF.

The CDR3 nucleotides read TGCGCCAGCAGCCAAGTTAGGTCGGGGATCTTTACCGGGGAGCTGTTTTTT. Translation gives CASSQVRSGIFTGELFF. The chain recombines TRBV4-1 with TRBJ2-2, with a possible D match to TRBD2 (5 bases). Germline lookup yields CDR1 MGHRA and CDR2 YSYEKL. V gave up 1 base and J gave up 5 bases, with 17 bases separating them. The length of the CDR3 is 17 residues.

This chain joins TRBV3-1 (or the pseudogene TRBV3-2) and TRBJ2-2; no clear D gene. Looked up from germline, CDR1 is LGHDT and CDR2 is YNNKEL (reference sequence). Trimming shortened V by 1 base and J by 4 bases, and 13 bases separated the two germline ends. The length of the CDR3 is 16 residues. The CDR3 DNA reads as TGTGCCAGCAGCCAAGCCCCACTCCCGATCACCGGGGAGCTGTTTTTT. Translation: CASSQAPLPITGELFF.

The chain employs TRBV7-2 and TRBJ1-4, with 8 bases fitting TRBD1. The CDR3 runs 16 residues. With 5 bases clipped from V and 7 bases from J, the junction kept 12 bases outside the gene matches. Germline V gene sequence: CDR1 SGHTA, CDR2 FQGNSA. CDR3 sequence reads: CASSPQNRGFTEKLFF. The CDR3 bases are TGTGCCAGCAGCCCCCAGAACAGGGGGTTTACTGAAAAACTGTTTTTT.

The chain is built from TRBV11-2 and TRBJ2-2; D unresolved. The V and J ends lost 5 bases and 3 bases respectively, with 10 bases between them. From germline, CDR1 is SGHAT and CDR2 FQNNGV. CDR3 length: 14 amino acids. As DNA, the CDR3 is TGTGCCAGCAGCCCAAACCTACACACCGGGGAGCTGTTTTTT. This sequence encodes CASSPNLHTGELFF.